Only a few counts were recorded for the clone carrying this T cell receptor (beta chain). The antigen is not known. The data stem from a study of Graves' ophthalmopathy and Graves' hyperthyroidism. Study-wide points: Detected in blood as well were most expanded thyroid clonotypes with frequency above 0.001.

Amplification targeted the TCR beta CDR3 regions, with RNA transcripts as the source material. Scientists carried out first-round RT-PCR using HTBI primers and then a second-round multiplex PCR. MiXCR was run by TCRdb on the multiplex PCR reads, yielding one entry per CDR3 protein. The profile shows 300,000 to 500,000 distinct CDR3 sequences, about 16% of them singletons. With V trimmed by 5 bases and J by 3 bases, 4 bases remained unmatched. The length of the CDR3 is 14 residues. Germline-derived CDR1 and CDR2 are SGHVS and FQNEAQ. Clinical symptoms, serum thyroxine, TRAb, thyroid ultrasound and orbital computed tomography were relied on for diagnosis. Out of 7.5 to 10 ml of fresh peripheral blood, PBMCs were obtained.

Sequenced sample: peripheral blood. This TCR was recovered from a woman aged 18-29 years with stable Graves' hyperthyroidism. The genes are TRBV7-8 and TRBJ2-7, with TRBD1 matching over 10 bases. CDR3 nucleotide sequence: TGTGCCAGCAGCGGGGACAGGGGAATCTACGAGCAGTACTTC. This gives the protein CASSGDRGIYEQYF.